This TCR beta chain was sequenced in a study of T cells in Graves' hyperthyroidism and ophthalmopathy. Study observations and caveats: Most thyroid clonotypes expanded above 0.001 appeared in blood too. A median about 6 months before onset, the model predicted ophthalmopathy.

CDR1 is SNHLY and CDR2 is FYNNEI in the germline V gene. Trimming at V came to 11 bases and at J to 3 bases, leaving 9 bases not matched to a gene. This CDR3 is 14 amino acids long. This clonotype has only a few counts. Its antigen remains unknown. Template material for amplifying TCR beta CDR3 regions consisted of RNA transcripts. Using the HTBI primer set, a first-round RT-PCR was run on the TCR CDR3. MiXCR was run by TCRdb on the multiplex PCR reads, yielding one entry per CDR3 protein. Of a few hundred thousand distinct CDR3 sequences in the sample, around 43% were seen once. The study left out patients who had uncontrolled infection, other autoimmune disease, pregnancy or lactation.

Sequenced: peripheral blood or thyroid tissue (not recorded which). This clonotype originated in an adult woman with Graves' disease, either hyperthyroidism or ophthalmopathy (not recorded which). This sequence joins TRBV2 and TRBJ1-4; 7 bases are a match to TRBD1. Here the CDR3 DNA reads TGTGCCGTACTTGACGGGACAGCTAATGAAAAACTGTTTTTT. Translated: CAVLDGTANEKLFF.